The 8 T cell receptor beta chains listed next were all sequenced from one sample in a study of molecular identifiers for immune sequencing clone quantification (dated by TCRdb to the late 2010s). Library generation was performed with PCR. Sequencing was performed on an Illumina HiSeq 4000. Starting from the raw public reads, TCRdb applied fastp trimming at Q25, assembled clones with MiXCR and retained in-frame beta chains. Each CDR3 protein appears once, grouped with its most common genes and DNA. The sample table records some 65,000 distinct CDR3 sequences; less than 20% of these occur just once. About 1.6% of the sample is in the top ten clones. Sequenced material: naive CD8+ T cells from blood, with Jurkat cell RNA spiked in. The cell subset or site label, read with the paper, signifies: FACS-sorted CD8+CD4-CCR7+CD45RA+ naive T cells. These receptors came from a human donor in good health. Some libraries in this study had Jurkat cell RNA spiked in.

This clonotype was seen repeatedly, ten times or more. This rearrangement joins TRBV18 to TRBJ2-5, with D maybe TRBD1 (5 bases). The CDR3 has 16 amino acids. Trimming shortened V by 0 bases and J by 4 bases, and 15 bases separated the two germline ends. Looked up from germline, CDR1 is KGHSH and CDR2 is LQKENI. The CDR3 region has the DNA TGTGCCAGCTCACCACCGTTGCAGGGATCGTCAGAGACCCAGTACTTC. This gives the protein CASSPPLQGSSETQYF. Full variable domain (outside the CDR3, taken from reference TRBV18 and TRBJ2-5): NAGVMQNPRHLVRRRGQEARLRCSPMKGHSHVYWYRQLPEEGLKFMVYLQKENIIDESGMPKERFSAEFPKEGPSILRIQQVVRGDSAAYFCASSPPLQGSSETQYFGPGTRLLVL.

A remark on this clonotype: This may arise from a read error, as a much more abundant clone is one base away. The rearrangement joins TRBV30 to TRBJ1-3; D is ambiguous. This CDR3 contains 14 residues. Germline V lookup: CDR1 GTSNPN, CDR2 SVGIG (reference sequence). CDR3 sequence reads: CAWEGLYSGNTMYF. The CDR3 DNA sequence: TGTGCCTGGGAAGGACTTTACTCTGGAAACACCATGTATTTT.

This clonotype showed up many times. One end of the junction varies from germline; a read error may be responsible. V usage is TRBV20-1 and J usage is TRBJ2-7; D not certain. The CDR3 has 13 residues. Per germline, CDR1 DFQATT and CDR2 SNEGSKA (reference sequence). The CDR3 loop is CSVRDPTSYEQYF. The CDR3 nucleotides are TGCAGTGTTAGAGATCCTACAAGTTACGAGCAGTACTTC.

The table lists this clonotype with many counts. CDR3 sequence (DNA): TGTGCCAGCAGCGCACACGGGACCGCGTACCAAGAGACCCAGTACTTC. It is translated as CASSAHGTAYQETQYF. The chain couples TRBV9 to TRBJ2-5, with D perhaps given as TRBD1 or TRBD2 (5 bases each). In germline, CDR1 is SGDLS, CDR2 YYNGEE. CDR3 length equals 16 residues. V was clipped by 3 bases and J by 0 bases, with 15 bases between them. Variable domain in full (rest from reference TRBV9 and TRBJ2-5): DSGVTQTPKHLITATGQRVTLRCSPRSGDLSVYWYQQSLDQGLQFLIQYYNGEERAKGNILERFSAQQFPDLHSELNLSSLELGDSALYFCASSAHGTAYQETQYFGPGTRLLVL.

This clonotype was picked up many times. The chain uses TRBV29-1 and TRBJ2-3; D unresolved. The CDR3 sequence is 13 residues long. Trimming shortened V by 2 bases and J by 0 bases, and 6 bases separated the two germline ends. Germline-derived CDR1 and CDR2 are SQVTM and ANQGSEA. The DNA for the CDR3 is TGCAGCGTTGAAACACTCAGCACAGATACGCAGTATTTT. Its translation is CSVETLSTDTQYF.

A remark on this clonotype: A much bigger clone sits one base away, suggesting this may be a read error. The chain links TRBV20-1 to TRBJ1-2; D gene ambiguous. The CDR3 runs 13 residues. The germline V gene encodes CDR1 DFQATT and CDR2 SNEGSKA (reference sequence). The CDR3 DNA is TGCAGTGCTAGCTCCCTATTGCGCTATGGCGACACCTTC. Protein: CSASSLLRYGDTF.

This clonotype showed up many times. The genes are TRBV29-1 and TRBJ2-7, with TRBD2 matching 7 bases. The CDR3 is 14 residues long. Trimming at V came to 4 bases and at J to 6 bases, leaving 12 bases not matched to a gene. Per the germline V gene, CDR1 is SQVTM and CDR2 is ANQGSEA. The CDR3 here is CSVATVGRPREQYF. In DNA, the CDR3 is TGCAGCGTTGCAACCGTCGGGAGGCCCCGCGAGCAGTACTTC.

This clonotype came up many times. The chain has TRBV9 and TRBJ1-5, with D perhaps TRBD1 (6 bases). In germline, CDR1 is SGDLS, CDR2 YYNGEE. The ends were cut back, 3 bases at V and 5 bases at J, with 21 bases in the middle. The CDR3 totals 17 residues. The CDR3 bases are TGTGCCAGCAGCGAGGGAGCCGGGGGCCGACGGGATCAGCCCCAGCATTTT. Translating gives CASSEGAGGRRDQPQHF.